These 28 T cell receptor beta chains were all obtained from the same sample, sequenced in a study of blood T cell repertoires in COVID-19. Here immunoSEQ multiplex PCR was the method, and the copy in TCRdb shows in-frame clones only, minus some. The sample comprises roughly 81,000 clones, approximately 82% of which are singletons, and more than 9% rests with the top ten. The sequencing sample was made of peripheral blood. Source of these receptors: a man aged 55 to 70 with acute or convalescent COVID-19.

The chain joins TRBV5-1 to TRBJ1-2; 7 bases align to TRBD1. This CDR3 spans 15 amino acids. Germline V lookup: CDR1 SGHRS, CDR2 YFSETQ. V shed 1 base and J 1 base; nucleotides not matched to a gene: 4. CDR3 nucleotides: TGCGCCAGCAGCTTGCAGACAGGGAGTAACTATGGCTACACCTTC. As protein: CASSLQTGSNYGYTF. Drawing the rest from reference TRBV5-1 and TRBJ1-2, the complete variable domain is KAGVTQTPRYLIKTRGQQVTLSCSPISGHRSVSWYQQTPGQGLQFLFEYFSETQRNKGNFPGRFSGRQFSNSRSEMNVSTLELGDSALYLCASSLQTGSNYGYTFGSGTRLTVV.

The chain has TRBV11-2 and TRBJ1-1; TRBD1 might be the D (5 bases). V lost 5 bases and J lost 8, with 18 bases in between. Germline V gene data show CDR1 as SGHAT and CDR2 as FQNNGV. CDR3 length: 14 residues. CDR3 protein: CASSLSGTNGEAFF. CDR3 nucleotide sequence: TGTGCCAGCAGCCTCAGCGGGACTAATGGGGAAGCTTTCTTT.

This rearrangement joins TRBV9 to TRBJ2-3; 8 bases are shared with TRBD1. Germline-derived CDR1 and CDR2 are SGDLS and YYNGEE. CDR3 length: 15 amino acids. V lost 0 bases and J lost 1; bases outside the gene matches: 1. Here the CDR3 reads CASSVGQGRTDTQYF. The CDR3 DNA is TGTGCCAGCAGCGTAGGACAGGGGCGCACAGATACGCAGTATTTT.

This clone showed up just a few times. The chain recombines TRBV6-2 or TRBV6-3 with TRBJ1-6; TRBD1 is a possible D gene (6 bases). There are 13 residues in the CDR3. Germline V CDR1 and CDR2: MNHEY, SVGEGT. Trimming cost V 6 bases and J 6 bases, with 9 bases left between them. The CDR3 DNA sequence: TGTGCCAGCAGCGGACAGCTTAATTCACCCCTCCACTTT. Encoded protein: CASSGQLNSPLHF.

CDR3 DNA: TGTGCCATCAATGATGATGGGGGGTCCGGCACAGATACGCAGTATTTT. It specifies CAINDDGGSGTDTQYF. The V call is TRBV10-3, the J call TRBJ2-3, with a weak D call TRBD2 (6 bases). CDR3 size: 16 residues. CDR1 and CDR2 from the germline V gene are ENHRY and SYGVKD. V lost 7 bases and J 1 base, leaving 18 bases between the germline ends.

Comments on this clone: Other DNA sequences within the sample encode an identical CDR3. The chain uses TRBV7-3 and TRBJ1-3; D possibly corresponds to TRBD1 (5 bases). The CDR3 runs 15 residues. Trimming pared 0 bases from V and 0 bases from J, leaving 6 bases between. The germline V gene encodes CDR1 SGHTA and CDR2 FQGTGA. In DNA form, the CDR3 reads TGTGCCAGCAGCTTAACGGGGCTCTCTGGAAACACCATATATTTT. Protein: CASSLTGLSGNTIYF.

CDR3 coding DNA: TGTGCCACCAGTGATTGGGACAGGGGGTATGAAGCTTTCTTT. It encodes CATSDWDRGYEAFF. The chain carries TRBV24-1 and TRBJ1-1, with 11 bases matching TRBD1. The CDR3 consists of 14 residues. CDR1 KGHDR and CDR2 SFDVKD come from the germline V gene. Unmatched junction bases numbered 2, after V lost 2 bases and J lost 7 bases.

CDR3 sequence reads: CASSQSSGARTQYF. CDR3 coding DNA: TGTGCCAGCAGCCAATCTAGCGGGGCTCGTACGCAGTATTTT. The V gene is TRBV13, the J gene TRBJ2-3, with 9 bases aligning to TRBD2. With 5 bases clipped from V and 8 bases from J, the junction kept 8 bases outside the gene matches. This CDR3 contains 14 residues. CDR1 is PRHDT, CDR2 FYEKMQ, per germline (reference sequence).

This clone was observed a few times. V and J are TRBV12-3 or TRBV12-4 and TRBJ1-2, with 7 bases aligning to TRBD1. Germline trimming cut 10 bases from V and 11 bases from J; bases unmatched to any gene: 16. CDR3 length equals 13 residues. The chain's CDR3 is CATRGAGGLVYTF. The CDR3 DNA reads TGTGCCACACGAGGGGCAGGGGGACTCGTGTACACCTTC.

V is TRBV5-1 and J is TRBJ1-4, with TRBD1 matching over 7 bases. Germline V gene sequence: CDR1 SGHRS, CDR2 YFSETQ. This CDR3 is built from 16 residues. V shed 0 bases, J shed 3 bases, and the junction held 5 bases outside the gene matches. CDR3 amino acids: CASSLGQGFANEKLFF. CDR3 DNA: TGCGCCAGCAGCTTGGGACAGGGATTTGCTAATGAAAAACTGTTTTTT.

The J gene is TRBJ2-1, the V gene TRBV7-2; 7 bases are shared with TRBD2. Per germline, CDR1 SGHTA and CDR2 FQGNSA. This CDR3 has 15 amino acids. With V trimmed by 4 bases and J by 5 bases, 8 bases remained unmatched. The CDR3 is CASSSARLADNEQFF. The CDR3 DNA is TGTGCCAGCAGCTCAGCTCGACTAGCTGACAATGAGCAGTTCTTC.

The chain has TRBV6-1 and TRBJ1-6, with D hard to call. Germline V lookup: CDR1 MNHNS, CDR2 SASEGT. The CDR3 extends over 16 amino acids. Trimming left V 0 bases short and J 4 bases short, with 10 bases between. CDR3 sequence (DNA): TGTGCCAGCAGTGAAGCGAAACGAACTTATAATTCACCCCTCCACTTT. This encodes CASSEAKRTYNSPLHF.

The V gene is TRBV4-1, the J gene TRBJ2-1, with 10 positions matching TRBD2. V was clipped by 2 bases and J by 5 bases; unmatched bases: 15. This CDR3 is 19 amino acids long. Germline assignment: CDR1 MGHRA and CDR2 YSYEKL. The CDR3 here is CASSQRSAGTSAPHNEQFF. The CDR3 DNA reads as TGCGCCAGCAGCCAACGCTCAGCCGGGACTAGCGCCCCACACAATGAGCAGTTCTTC.

The chain combines TRBV3-1 (or the pseudogene TRBV3-2) with TRBJ2-7, with D perhaps TRBD2 (5 bases). The CDR3 runs to 13 residues. V lost 4 bases and J lost 5, with 12 bases in between. Germline V gene lookup returns CDR1 LGHDT and CDR2 YNNKEL (reference sequence). CDR3 DNA sequence: TGTGCCAGCAGCCCCTGGGGAGCTGACGAGCAGTACTTC. This translates into CASSPWGADEQYF.

The V gene is TRBV30, the J gene TRBJ1-1; D is unclear. The CDR3 totals 19 residues. V was clipped by 2 bases and J by 4 bases, with 29 bases between them. CDR1 is GTSNPN and CDR2 is SVGIG in the germline V gene (reference sequence). CDR3 protein: CAWSPPPRRGFFLGTEAFF. CDR3 DNA sequence: TGTGCCTGGAGTCCCCCCCCCAGGCGGGGTTTTTTTTTGGGCACTGAAGCTTTCTTT.

The V gene is TRBV27, the J gene TRBJ2-7; 12 bases line up with TRBD1. With 5 bases clipped from V and 4 bases from J, the junction kept 3 bases outside the gene matches. CDR3 length: 14 amino acids. CDR1 MNHEY and CDR2 SMNVEV come from the germline V gene (reference sequence). For the CDR3, the DNA is TGTGCCAGCAGTCCGGGACAGGGGGCTTACGAGCAGTACTTC. Translating it yields CASSPGQGAYEQYF.

The chain joins TRBV2 to TRBJ1-5, with D unclear. CDR3 size: 14 residues. Germline CDR1 SNHLY, CDR2 FYNNEI. The V and J ends lost 2 bases and 3 bases respectively, with 8 bases between them. Here the CDR3 DNA reads TGTGCCAGCAGTGAAAATGAAGCCAATCAGCCCCAGCATTTT. Translated, it gives CASSENEANQPQHF.

The CDR3: CASSFGTSFHNEQFF. The CDR3 DNA reads TGTGCCAGCAGCTTCGGGACTAGCTTTCACAATGAGCAGTTCTTC. This chain joins TRBV5-8 and TRBJ2-1, with TRBD2 matching 9 bases. Germline values: CDR1 SGHTS, CDR2 YDEGEE. The V gene end was trimmed by 2 bases and the J gene end by 5 bases; junction bases not matched to a gene: 5. This CDR3 has 15 residues.

This chain connects TRBV2 to TRBJ2-1; 7 bases map to TRBD2. V shed 8 bases, J shed 0 bases, and the junction held 4 bases outside the gene matches. The CDR3 totals 14 residues. Germline V gene lookup returns CDR1 SNHLY and CDR2 FYNNEI. CDR3 amino acids: CASGGVSSYNEQFF. In DNA, the CDR3 is TGTGCCAGCGGGGGGGTAAGCTCCTACAATGAGCAGTTCTTC.

The gene calls are TRBV11-2 and TRBJ2-2; 7 bases fit TRBD2. The germline V gene encodes CDR1 SGHAT and CDR2 FQNNGV. Trimming removed 4 bases from V and 5 bases from J; junction bases left unmatched: 4. CDR3 length equals 14 residues. The CDR3 nucleotides are TGTGCCAGCAGCTCCAAGCGGGATACCGGGGAGCTGTTTTTT. It is translated as CASSSKRDTGELFF.

The chain couples TRBV9 to TRBJ2-1; 15 bases are shared with TRBD2. V shed 3 bases, J shed 7 bases, and the junction held 5 bases outside the gene matches. The CDR3 length is 16 residues. Per germline, CDR1 SGDLS and CDR2 YYNGEE. The chain's CDR3 is CASSATGTSGGNEQFF. The CDR3 nucleotides read TGTGCCAGCAGCGCGACCGGGACTAGCGGGGGGAATGAGCAGTTCTTC. The full variable domain, rest sourced from reference TRBV9 and TRBJ2-1, is DSGVTQTPKHLITATGQRVTLRCSPRSGDLSVYWYQQSLDQGLQFLIQYYNGEERAKGNILERFSAQQFPDLHSELNLSSLELGDSALYFCASSATGTSGGNEQFFGPGTRLTVL.

The genes are TRBV13 and TRBJ1-1; 10 nucleotides match TRBD1. The V gene end was trimmed by 5 bases and the J gene end by 4 bases; junction bases not matched to a gene: 4. The CDR3 covers 14 residues. Looked up from germline, CDR1 is PRHDT and CDR2 is FYEKMQ (reference sequence). CDR3 coding DNA: TGTGCCAGCAGCCTCAGGACAGGGGGCACTGAAGCTTTCTTT. It yields the protein CASSLRTGGTEAFF.

The chain uses TRBV9 and TRBJ2-1, with 7 bases aligning to TRBD2. Germline-derived CDR1 and CDR2 are SGDLS and YYNGEE. CDR3 length: 15 amino acids. Trimming at V came to 2 bases and at J to 2 bases, leaving 4 bases not matched to a gene. In DNA form, the CDR3 reads TGTGCCAGCAGCGTTGGGACTACCACCTACAATGAGCAGTTCTTC. Its translation: CASSVGTTTYNEQFF.

V is TRBV18 and J is TRBJ2-7; 9 positions agree with TRBD1. CDR1 is KGHSH and CDR2 is LQKENI in the germline V gene. CDR3 length: 13 residues. With V trimmed by 2 bases and J by 4 bases, 0 bases remained unmatched. Written as DNA, the CDR3 is TGTGCCAGCTCACCAGGGACAGGGTACGAGCAGTACTTC. Protein: CASSPGTGYEQYF.

V usage is TRBV4-1 and J usage is TRBJ2-2; 9 nucleotides agree with TRBD1. With V trimmed by 6 bases and J by 5 bases, 4 bases remained unmatched. From germline, CDR1 is MGHRA and CDR2 YSYEKL. The CDR3 has 14 amino acids. DNA for the CDR3: TGCGCCAGCAGTGACAGGGGGAATACCGGGGAGCTGTTTTTT. Translated, it gives CASSDRGNTGELFF.

The chain carries TRBV7-2 and TRBJ1-2; the D is unclear. The CDR3 contains 14 residues. Germline assignment: CDR1 SGHTA and CDR2 FQGNSA. V was cut by 1 base and J by 0 bases, with 6 bases left in between. The CDR3 sequence is CASSLDVANYGYTF. In nucleotides, the CDR3 is TGTGCCAGCAGCTTAGACGTAGCTAACTATGGCTACACCTTC.

The chain uses TRBV27 and TRBJ2-7; 8 nucleotides align to TRBD2. The germline V gene encodes CDR1 MNHEY and CDR2 SMNVEV (reference sequence). The V gene end was trimmed by 10 bases and the J gene end by 2 bases; junction bases not matched to a gene: 10. This CDR3 spans 14 amino acids. In DNA, the CDR3 is TGTGCCACTTCGAGGGGCGGGGGGACCTACGAGCAGTACTTC. Translated: CATSRGGGTYEQYF.

The genes are TRBV5-4 and TRBJ2-5; TRBD2 is a possible D gene (6 bases). The CDR3 covers 16 residues. Germline CDR1 is SGHNT and CDR2 is YYREEE (reference sequence). The V end was cut by 2 bases, the J end by 7 bases, with 21 bases between. Written as DNA, the CDR3 is TGTGCCAGCAGCTTAGGCGGGAACCCCTCCCAGGCGACCCAGTACTTC. Encoded protein: CASSLGGNPSQATQYF.